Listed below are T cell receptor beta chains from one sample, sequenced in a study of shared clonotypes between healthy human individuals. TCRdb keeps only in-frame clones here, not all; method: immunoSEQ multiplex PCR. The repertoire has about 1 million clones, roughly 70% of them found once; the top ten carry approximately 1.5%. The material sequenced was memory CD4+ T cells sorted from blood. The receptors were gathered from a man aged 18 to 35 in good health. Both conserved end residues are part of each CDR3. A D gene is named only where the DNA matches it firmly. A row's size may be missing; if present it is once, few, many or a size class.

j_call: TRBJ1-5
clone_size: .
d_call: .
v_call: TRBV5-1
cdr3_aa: CASRFDSSPNQPQHF
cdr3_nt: TGCGCCAGCAGGTTTGACAGCAGTCCCAATCAGCCCCAGCATTTT

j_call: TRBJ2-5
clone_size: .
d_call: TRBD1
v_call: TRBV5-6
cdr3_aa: CASSHAPGQGAETQYF
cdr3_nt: TGTGCCAGCAGTCATGCCCCCGGACAGGGGGCTGAGACCCAGTACTTC

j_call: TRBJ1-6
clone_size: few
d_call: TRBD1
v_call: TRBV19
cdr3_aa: CASSLSGQGVLSYNSPLHF
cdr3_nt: TGTGCCAGTAGTCTTTCAGGACAGGGGGTTTTGTCCTATAATTCACCCCTCCACTTT

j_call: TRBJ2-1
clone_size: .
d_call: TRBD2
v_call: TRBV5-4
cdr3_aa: CASSREGGLYDEQFF
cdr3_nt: TGTGCCAGCTCCCGCGAGGGAGGGCTTTACGATGAGCAGTTCTTC

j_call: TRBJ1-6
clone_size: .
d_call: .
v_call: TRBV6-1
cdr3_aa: CASSEAGPQLPLHF
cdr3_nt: TGTGCCAGCAGTGAAGCCGGGCCGCAACTGCCCCTCCACTTT

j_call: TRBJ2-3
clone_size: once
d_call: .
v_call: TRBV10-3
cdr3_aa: CAISGASDTDTQYF
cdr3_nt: TGTGCCATCAGTGGTGCTAGCGACACAGATACGCAGTATTTT

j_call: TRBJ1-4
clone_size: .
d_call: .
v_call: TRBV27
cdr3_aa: CASSLNGRKLFF
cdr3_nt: TGTGCCAGCAGTTTAAACGGTCGAAAACTGTTTTTT

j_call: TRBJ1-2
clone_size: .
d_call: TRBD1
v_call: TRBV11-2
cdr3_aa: CASSLDRGGGYTF
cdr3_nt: TGTGCCAGCAGTCTGGACAGGGGGGGAGGCTACACCTTC

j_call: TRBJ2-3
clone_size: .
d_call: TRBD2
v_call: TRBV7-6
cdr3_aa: CASSLGPRGLLGTDTQYF
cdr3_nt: TGTGCCAGCAGCTTAGGTCCCCGGGGACTACTCGGCACAGATACGCAGTATTTT

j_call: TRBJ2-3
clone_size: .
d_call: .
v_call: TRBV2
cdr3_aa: CASSDTDRNTQYF
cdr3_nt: TGTGCCAGCAGTGACACAGACCGGAATACGCAGTATTTT

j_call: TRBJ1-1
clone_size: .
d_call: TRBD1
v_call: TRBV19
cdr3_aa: CASSPDRVKTEAFF
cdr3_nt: TGTGCCAGTAGCCCTGACAGGGTGAAGACTGAAGCTTTCTTT

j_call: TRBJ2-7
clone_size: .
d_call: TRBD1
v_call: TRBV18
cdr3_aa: CASSRDSSYEQYF
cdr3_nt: TGTGCCAGCTCTCGGGACAGCTCCTACGAGCAGTACTTC

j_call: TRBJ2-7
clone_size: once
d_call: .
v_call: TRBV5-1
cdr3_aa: CASSLTGSSYEQYF
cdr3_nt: TGCGCCAGCAGCTTGACTGGCAGCTCCTACGAGCAGTACTTC

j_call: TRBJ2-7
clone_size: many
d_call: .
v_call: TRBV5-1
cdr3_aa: CASSLALSTGQYF
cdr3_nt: TGCGCCAGCAGCTTGGCCCTTAGTACAGGGCAGTACTTC

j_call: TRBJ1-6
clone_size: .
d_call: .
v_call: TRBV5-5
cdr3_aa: CASSRAGATNNSPLHF
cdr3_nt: TGTGCCAGCAGCCGCGCAGGGGCAACTAATAATTCACCCCTCCACTTT

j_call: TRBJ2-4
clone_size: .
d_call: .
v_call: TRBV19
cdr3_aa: CASKPGQKNIQYF
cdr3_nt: TGTGCCAGTAAGCCCGGACAGAAGAACATTCAGTACTTC

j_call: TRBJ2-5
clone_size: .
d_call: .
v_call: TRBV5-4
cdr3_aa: CASSLIGGLRGETQYF
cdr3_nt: TGTGCCAGCAGCTTGATTGGGGGCCTGAGGGGAGAGACCCAGTACTTC

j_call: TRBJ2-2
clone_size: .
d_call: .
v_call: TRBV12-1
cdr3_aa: CASSSSSGGAAGELFF
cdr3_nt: TGTGCCAGCAGCTCATCTAGCGGGGGGGCGGCTGGGGAGCTGTTTTTT

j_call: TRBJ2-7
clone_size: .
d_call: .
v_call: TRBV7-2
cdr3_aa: CASSLQGKRQYF
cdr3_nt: TGTGCCAGCAGCTTACAGGGTAAGCGGCAGTACTTC

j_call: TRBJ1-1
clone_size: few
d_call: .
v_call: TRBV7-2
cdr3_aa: CASSLTRDTEAFF
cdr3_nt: TGTGCCAGCAGCTTAACCCGAGACACTGAAGCTTTCTTT

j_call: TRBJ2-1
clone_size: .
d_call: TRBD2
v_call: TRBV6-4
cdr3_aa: CASSDQYGGAQFF
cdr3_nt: TGTGCCAGCAGTGACCAGTACGGGGGGGCCCAGTTCTTC

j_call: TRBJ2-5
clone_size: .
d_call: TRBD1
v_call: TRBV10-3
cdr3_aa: CAISGQGQGETQYF
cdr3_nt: TGTGCCATCAGCGGACAGGGACAGGGAGAGACCCAGTACTTC

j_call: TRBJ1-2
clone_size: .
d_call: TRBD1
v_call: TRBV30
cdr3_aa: CAWRRGTGRNYGYTF
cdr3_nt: TGTGCCTGGAGGAGAGGGACAGGGAGGAACTATGGCTACACCTTC

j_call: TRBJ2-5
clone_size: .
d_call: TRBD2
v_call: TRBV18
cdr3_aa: CASSQTGLAGKWSETQYF
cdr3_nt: TGTGCCAGCTCACAGACTGGACTAGCGGGAAAGTGGTCAGAGACCCAGTACTTC

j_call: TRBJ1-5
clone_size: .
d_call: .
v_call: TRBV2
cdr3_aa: CASSEFGNQPQHF
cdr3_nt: TGTGCCAGCAGTGAATTCGGGAATCAGCCCCAGCATTTT

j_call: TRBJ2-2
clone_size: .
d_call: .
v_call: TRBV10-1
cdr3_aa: CASSANEYTGELFF
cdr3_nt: TGCGCCAGCAGTGCGAATGAGTACACCGGGGAGCTGTTTTTT

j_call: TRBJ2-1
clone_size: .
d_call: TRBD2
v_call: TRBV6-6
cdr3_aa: CASRGGAFHNEQFF
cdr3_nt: TGTGCCAGCCGCGGGGGGGCTTTCCACAATGAGCAGTTCTTC

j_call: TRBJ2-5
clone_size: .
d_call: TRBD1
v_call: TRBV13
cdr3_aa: CASSPRQGDETQYF
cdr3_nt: TGTGCCAGCAGCCCCCGACAGGGTGACGAGACCCAGTACTTC

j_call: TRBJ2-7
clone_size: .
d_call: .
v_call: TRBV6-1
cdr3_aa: CASSELREQYF
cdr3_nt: TGTGCCAGCAGTGAACTACGCGAGCAGTACTTC

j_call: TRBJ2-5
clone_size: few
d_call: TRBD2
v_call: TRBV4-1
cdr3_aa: CASSQIHRTRIQETQYF
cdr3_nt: TGCGCCAGCAGCCAAATCCACAGGACTAGAATCCAAGAGACCCAGTACTTC

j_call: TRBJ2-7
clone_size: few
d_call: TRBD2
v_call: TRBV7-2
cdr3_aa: CASSPHSGSSYEQYF
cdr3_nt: TGTGCCAGCAGCCCGCATAGCGGGAGCTCCTACGAGCAGTACTTC

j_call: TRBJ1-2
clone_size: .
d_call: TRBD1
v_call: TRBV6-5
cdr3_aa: CASSLTRTGVYGYTF
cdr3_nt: TGTGCCAGCAGTCTTACCCGGACAGGGGTCTATGGCTACACCTTC

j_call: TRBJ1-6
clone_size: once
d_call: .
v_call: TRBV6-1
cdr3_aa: CASHMSSYNSPLHF
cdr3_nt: TGTGCCAGCCATATGAGCTCCTATAATTCACCCCTCCACTTT

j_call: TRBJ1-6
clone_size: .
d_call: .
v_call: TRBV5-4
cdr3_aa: CASSPDLSSYNSPLHF
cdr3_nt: TGTGCCAGCAGCCCGGACCTCAGCTCCTATAATTCACCCCTCCACTTT

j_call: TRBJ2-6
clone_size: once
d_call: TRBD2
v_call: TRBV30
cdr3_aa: CAWKGGTSGFYSGANVLTF
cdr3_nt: TGTGCCTGGAAAGGGGGGACTAGCGGGTTTTACTCTGGGGCCAACGTCCTGACTTTC

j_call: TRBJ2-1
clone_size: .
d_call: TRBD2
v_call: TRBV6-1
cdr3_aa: CASKGLDPYEQFF
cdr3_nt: TGTGCCAGCAAAGGACTAGATCCCTATGAGCAGTTCTTC

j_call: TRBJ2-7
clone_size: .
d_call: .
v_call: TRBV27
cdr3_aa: CASSLLPGGPNEQYF
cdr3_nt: TGTGCCAGCAGTTTACTTCCCGGGGGTCCTAACGAGCAGTACTTC

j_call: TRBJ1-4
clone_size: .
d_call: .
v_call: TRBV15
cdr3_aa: CATMGGTNEKLFF
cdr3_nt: TGTGCCACCATGGGGGGAACCAATGAAAAACTGTTTTTT

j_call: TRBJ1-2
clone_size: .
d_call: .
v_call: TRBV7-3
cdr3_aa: CASRTTGRLYGYTF
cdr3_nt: TGTGCCAGCAGGACCACCGGACGCCTATATGGCTACACCTTC

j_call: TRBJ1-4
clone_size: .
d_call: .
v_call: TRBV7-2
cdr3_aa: CASSPRDKTEKLFF
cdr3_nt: TGTGCCAGCAGCCCCCGGGACAAGACGGAAAAACTGTTTTTT

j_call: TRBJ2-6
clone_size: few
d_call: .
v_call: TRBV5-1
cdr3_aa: CASSPGGQSSGANVLTF
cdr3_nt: TGCGCCAGCTCTCCCGGCGGCCAATCTTCCGGGGCCAACGTCCTGACTTTC

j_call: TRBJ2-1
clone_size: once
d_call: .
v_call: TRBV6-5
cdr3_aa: CASSYSGSIREQFF
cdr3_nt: TGTGCCAGCAGTTACTCGGGATCCATCCGTGAGCAGTTCTTC

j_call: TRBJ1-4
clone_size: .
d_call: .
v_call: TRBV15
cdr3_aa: CATSRDYGQGNEKLFF
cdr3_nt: TGTGCCACCAGCAGAGATTATGGCCAGGGTAATGAAAAACTGTTTTTT

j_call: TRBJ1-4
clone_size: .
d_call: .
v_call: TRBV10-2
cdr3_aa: CASSRDPTNEKLFF
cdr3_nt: TGCGCCAGCAGTCGGGACCCAACTAATGAAAAACTGTTTTTT

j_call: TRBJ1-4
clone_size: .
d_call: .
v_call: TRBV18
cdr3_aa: CASSPNSFLGSTNEKLFF
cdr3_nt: TGTGCCAGCTCACCCAACTCGTTTTTGGGCTCAACTAATGAAAAACTGTTTTTT

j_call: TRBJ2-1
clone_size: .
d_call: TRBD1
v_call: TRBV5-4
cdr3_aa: CASSGDRGFGEQFF
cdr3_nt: TGTGCCAGCAGCGGGGACAGGGGGTTCGGTGAGCAGTTCTTC

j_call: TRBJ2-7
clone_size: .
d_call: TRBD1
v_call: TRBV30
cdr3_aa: CAWESGQGYEQYF
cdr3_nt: TGTGCCTGGGAGTCCGGACAGGGGTACGAGCAGTACTTC

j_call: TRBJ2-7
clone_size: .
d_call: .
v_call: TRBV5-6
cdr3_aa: CASSQSTGEQYF
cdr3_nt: TGTGCCAGCAGCCAAAGTACCGGCGAGCAGTACTTC

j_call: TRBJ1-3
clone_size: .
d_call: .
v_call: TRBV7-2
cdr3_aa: CASAPGPSSGNTIYF
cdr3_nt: TGTGCCAGCGCCCCGGGGCCAAGCTCTGGAAACACCATATATTTT

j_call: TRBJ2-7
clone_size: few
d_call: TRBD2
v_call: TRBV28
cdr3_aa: CASSPASSGTSYEQYF
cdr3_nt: TGTGCCAGCAGCCCCGCTTCTAGCGGGACCTCCTACGAGCAGTACTTC

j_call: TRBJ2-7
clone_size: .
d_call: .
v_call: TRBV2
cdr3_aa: CASSRWTADEQYF
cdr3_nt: TGTGCCAGCAGTCGCTGGACAGCCGACGAGCAGTACTTC

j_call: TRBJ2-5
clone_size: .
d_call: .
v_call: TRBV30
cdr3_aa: CAWERSSQETQYF
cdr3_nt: TGTGCCTGGGAAAGGTCCAGCCAAGAGACCCAGTACTTC

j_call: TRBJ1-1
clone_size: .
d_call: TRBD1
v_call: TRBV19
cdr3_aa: CASSTVAGGNTEAFF
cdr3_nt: TGTGCCAGTAGTACCGTCGCAGGGGGAAACACTGAAGCTTTCTTT

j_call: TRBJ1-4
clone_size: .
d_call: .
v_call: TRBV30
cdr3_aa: CAWSGGSATNEKLFF
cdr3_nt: TGTGCCTGGAGTGGTGGGTCTGCAACTAATGAAAAACTGTTTTTT

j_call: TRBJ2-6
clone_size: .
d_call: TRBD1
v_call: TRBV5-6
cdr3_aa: CASSYTGTGAGANVLTF
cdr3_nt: TGTGCCAGCAGCTATACCGGGACAGGGGCTGGGGCCAACGTCCTGACTTTC

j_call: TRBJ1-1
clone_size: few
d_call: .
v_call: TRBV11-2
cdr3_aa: CASSLSVEAFF
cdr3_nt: TGTGCCAGCAGCTTATCCGTTGAAGCTTTCTTT

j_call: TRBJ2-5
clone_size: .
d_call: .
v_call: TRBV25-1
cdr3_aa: CASSDLRGEETQYF
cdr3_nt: TGTGCCAGCAGTGATCTGCGGGGAGAAGAGACCCAGTACTTC